These 2 T cell receptor beta chains were all obtained from the same sample, sequenced in a study of T cell responses to AZD1222 COVID-19 vaccine. TCRdb keeps only in-frame clones here, not all; method: immunoSEQ multiplex PCR. The repertoire holds some 250,000 clones, with around 93% as singletons. Specimen: peripheral blood, collected 28 days after the second AZD1222 dose. All receptors derive from an adult who received the AZD1222 COVID-19 vaccine.

The chain is built from TRBV6-1 and TRBJ2-7; 9 bases fit TRBD1. The germline gives CDR1 MNHNS, CDR2 SASEGT. The CDR3 runs to 14 residues. The V gene end was trimmed by 7 bases and the J gene end by 5 bases; junction bases not matched to a gene: 9. The CDR3 is CASTRRDRAHEQYF. The CDR3 DNA reads TGTGCCAGCACCCGCCGGGACAGGGCCCACGAGCAGTACTTC.

This chain joins TRBV4-1 and TRBJ2-1; 9 bases agree with TRBD2. Germline loops: CDR1 MGHRA, CDR2 YSYEKL. V was pared by 4 bases and J by 4 bases, with 5 bases of the junction left unmatched. This CDR3 region has 15 residues. The CDR3 is CASSPGTSSYNEQFF. The CDR3 nucleotides read TGCGCCAGCAGCCCCGGGACTAGCAGTTACAATGAGCAGTTCTTC.